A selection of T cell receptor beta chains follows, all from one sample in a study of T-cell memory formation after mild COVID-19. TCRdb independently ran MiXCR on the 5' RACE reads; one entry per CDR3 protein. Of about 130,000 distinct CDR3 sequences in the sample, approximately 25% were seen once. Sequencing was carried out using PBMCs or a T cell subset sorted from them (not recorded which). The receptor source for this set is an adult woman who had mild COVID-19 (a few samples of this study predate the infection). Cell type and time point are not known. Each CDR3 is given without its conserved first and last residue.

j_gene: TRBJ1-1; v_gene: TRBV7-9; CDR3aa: ASSLGTGVTEAF
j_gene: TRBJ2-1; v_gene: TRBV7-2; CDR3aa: ASSLVGGRWDNEQF
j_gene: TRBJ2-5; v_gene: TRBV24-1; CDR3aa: ATSADSYQETQY
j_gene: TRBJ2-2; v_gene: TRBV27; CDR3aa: ASSLSAQGGPTGELF
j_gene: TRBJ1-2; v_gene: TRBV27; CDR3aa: ASNPRASSLYGYT
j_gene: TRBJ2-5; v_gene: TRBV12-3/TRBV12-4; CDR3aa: ASSAGQGLETQY
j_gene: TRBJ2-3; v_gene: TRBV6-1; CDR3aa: ASTEVAGGTDTQY
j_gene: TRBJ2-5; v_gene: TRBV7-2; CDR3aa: ASSLNSGSLETQY
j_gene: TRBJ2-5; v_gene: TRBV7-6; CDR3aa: ASSPPTQEKETQY
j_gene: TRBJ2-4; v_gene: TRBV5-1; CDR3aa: ASSLGSTTGLNIQY
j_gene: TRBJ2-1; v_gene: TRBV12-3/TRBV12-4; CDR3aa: ASSLQAGGNEQF
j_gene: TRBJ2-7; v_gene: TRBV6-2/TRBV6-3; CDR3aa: ASSYLLDFSEQY
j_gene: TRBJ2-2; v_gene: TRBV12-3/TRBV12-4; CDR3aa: ASSGRPNTGELF
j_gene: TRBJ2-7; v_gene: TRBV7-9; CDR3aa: ASSPDLNSYEQY
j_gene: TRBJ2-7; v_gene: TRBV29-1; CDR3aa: IVRTGSYEQY
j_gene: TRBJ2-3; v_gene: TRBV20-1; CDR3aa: SAQGDGARTDTQY